Listed below are T cell receptor beta chains from one sample, sequenced in a study of blood T cell repertoires in COVID-19. TCRdb's table, derived via immunoSEQ multiplex PCR, lists solely in-frame clones and lacks some. The repertoire includes about 92,000 clones, around 85% of them detected once, and about 16% sits in the top ten. The specimen sequenced was peripheral blood. The receptor set was obtained from a woman older than 75 with active or convalescent COVID-19. Each CDR3 is given with its conserved first and last residue. D genes are given only for firm matches. Only some rows state a clone size, as once, few, many or a class for expanded clones.

size | J | V | D | DNA | CDR3
- | TRBJ1-1 | TRBV7-8 | TRBD1 | TGTGCCAGCAGCTTAGGACAGGGAGTGGTTGACACTGAAGCTTTCTTT | CASSLGQGVVDTEAFF
- | TRBJ1-5 | TRBV9 | - | TGTGCCAGCAGCGTCCATGCCAGTAGCAATCAGCCCCAGCATTTT | CASSVHASSNQPQHF
few | TRBJ2-3 | TRBV5-6 | TRBD2 | TGTGCCAGCAGCTTAATGGCTAGCGGGAGCTCGCAGTATTTT | CASSLMASGSSQYF
- | TRBJ2-1 | TRBV10-3 | TRBD2 | TGTGCCATCAGTGCTCGACTCGGGGGGAGGGCCCCGAATGAGCAGTTCTTC | CAISARLGGRAPNEQFF
- | TRBJ2-7 | TRBV28 | - | TGTGCCAGCAGTTTCTCAGGGGGGAGCTCCTACGAGCAGTACTTC | CASSFSGGSSYEQYF
- | TRBJ2-2 | TRBV11-2 | TRBD1 | TGTGCCAGCAGCCCCGGACAGGGAGCGGTAGGGGAGCTGTTTTTT | CASSPGQGAVGELFF
once | TRBJ1-2 | TRBV7-9 | - | TGTGCCAGCAGCTTTGAAGTCGCAGGCCCTTATGGCTACACCTTC | CASSFEVAGPYGYTF
- | TRBJ2-7 | TRBV6-5 | TRBD1 | TGTGCCAGCAGATACAGGGGGTCCTACGAGCAGTACTTC | CASRYRGSYEQYF
- | TRBJ2-7 | TRBV5-1 | - | TGCGCCAGCAGCTTGGCCGGGACGGCGGGGTACGAGCAGTACTTC | CASSLAGTAGYEQYF
- | TRBJ1-1 | TRBV18 | - | TGTGCCAGCTCACCTCTGAGGGAGTACACTGAAGCTTTCTTT | CASSPLREYTEAFF
- | TRBJ2-4 | TRBV7-9 | - | TGTGCCAGCAGCTTAGAGCAAGTCAAAAACATTCAGTACTTC | CASSLEQVKNIQYF
few | TRBJ2-2 | TRBV7-6 | TRBD2 | TGTGCCAGCAGCCCACGGGGGACTAGCATTCCCGGGGAGCTGTTTTTT | CASSPRGTSIPGELFF
few | TRBJ2-1 | TRBV28 | TRBD1 | TGTGCCAGCAGTTCCCTCTCCGGGGACAGAGTCCCGATTAGGGGTGAGCAGTTCTTC | CASSSLSGDRVPIRGEQFF
- | TRBJ1-4 | TRBV19 | - | TGTGCCAGTAGTATAAACTTGTCCGAAAAACTGTTTTTT | CASSINLSEKLFF
once | TRBJ2-1 | TRBV7-9 | - | TGTGCCTACGTGGAGGGGGCTTACAATGAGCAGTTCTTC | CAYVEGAYNEQFF
- | TRBJ2-7 | TRBV5-5 | TRBD1 | TGTGCCAGCAGCCTGACAGGGCCTGCATCTATGGACGAGCAGTACTTC | CASSLTGPASMDEQYF
- | TRBJ1-1 | TRBV5-1 | TRBD1 | TGCGCCAGCAGCTTGCCTGAAGGGGCAGGGGGCGGACGAGCTTTCTTT | CASSLPEGAGGGRAFF
once | TRBJ2-1 | TRBV19 | TRBD2 | TGTGCCAGTAGTAGCTCTACTAGCGGAAGCTACAATGAGCAGTTCTTC | CASSSSTSGSYNEQFF